This section outlines one T cell receptor (beta chain) sequence together with its context. The antigen remains unidentified. Sequenced by immunoSEQ multiplex PCR; TCRdb stores in-frame clones only, minus some. The repertoire holds some 200,000 clones, with 85% to 95% as singletons. The data were taken from a study of shared clonotypes between healthy human individuals. Study results and limitations: Large sequencing depth failed to make sorted-subset sequencing complete, rarefaction showed.

The CDR3 has 15 amino acids. Germline lookup yields CDR1 KGHSH and CDR2 LQKENI. The clonotype originates from a woman aged 25 to 39 in good health. V and J are TRBV18 and TRBJ2-5; 10 bases line up with TRBD2. Judging by the DNA end, TRBJ2-7 fits better; the J call may be wrong. The specimen sequenced was naive CD4+ T cells sorted from blood. The sample's subset: CD45RA+ positively selected. The CDR3 loop is CASSPGTSVAYEQYF. CDR3 DNA: TGTGCCAGCTCACCCGGGACTAGCGTAGCCTACGAGCAGTACTTC.